This passage covers 23 T cell receptor beta chains from one sample sequenced in a study of blood T cell repertoires in COVID-19. Sequencing was performed with immunoSEQ multiplex PCR; in TCRdb, only in-frame clones are kept and a portion is missing. The data hold fewer than 700,000 clones, with roughly 89% observed a single time. Sequencing was done on a sample of peripheral blood. The receptors were gathered from a woman aged 50 to 60 with COVID-19, enrolled during active disease.

The chain uses TRBV20-1 and TRBJ2-7, with D hard to call. CDR3 length: 14 amino acids. V was cut by 3 bases and J by 0 bases, with 12 bases left in between. Per the germline V gene, CDR1 is DFQATT and CDR2 is SNEGSKA (reference sequence). CDR3 amino acids: CSASPRPSSYEQYF. The CDR3 DNA follows: TGCAGTGCTAGTCCCAGGCCGAGCTCCTACGAGCAGTACTTC.

DNA for the CDR3: TGTGCCAGCAGTCTGTCGGGCAGGGGCGGCTACACCTTC. The encoded protein is CASSLSGRGGYTF. This chain connects TRBV28 to TRBJ1-2, with D possibly TRBD1 on 6 matching bases. The CDR3 spans 13 residues. Germline CDR1 is MDHEN and CDR2 is SYDVKM. Trimming pared 5 bases from V and 8 bases from J, leaving 15 bases between.

The DNA of the CDR3 is TGCGCCAGCAGCCTACGGGACTACTACGAGCAGTACTTC. This sequence encodes CASSLRDYYEQYF. The chain combines TRBV4-1 with TRBJ2-7, with TRBD2 matching over 7 bases. This CDR3 comprises 13 residues. The trim removed 4 bases at V and 3 bases at J, leaving 3 bases unmatched. CDR1 and CDR2 (germline): MGHRA, YSYEKL.

The chain employs TRBV6-5 and TRBJ1-1; the D is unclear. The CDR3 loop spans 15 amino acids. The V gene lost 4 bases and the J gene lost 0 bases, with 12 bases spanning the gap. The V gene's germline CDR1 is MNHEY and CDR2 SVGAGI. The CDR3: CASSSLSHMNTEAFF. The CDR3 DNA reads as TGTGCCAGCAGTTCCCTGTCACATATGAACACTGAAGCTTTCTTT.

The gene calls are TRBV5-1 and TRBJ1-1, with D possibly being TRBD1 (6 bases). Between the trimmed V and J ends, which lost 0 bases and 8 bases, there was a span of 11 bases. Germline V gives CDR1 SGHRS, CDR2 YFSETQ. The CDR3 consists of 13 residues. The CDR3, as DNA: TGCGCCAGCAGCTTGGGGGACAATATCGAAGCTTTCTTT. Its translation: CASSLGDNIEAFF.

The chain employs TRBV14 and TRBJ1-5, with D perhaps TRBD1 (5 bases). V lost 0 bases and J lost 3, with 12 bases in between. The CDR3 is made up of 16 amino acids. Germline lookup yields CDR1 SGHDN and CDR2 FVKESK. The CDR3 protein is CASSQDGGTVNQPQHF. The CDR3 DNA sequence: TGTGCCAGCAGCCAAGATGGGGGGACGGTCAATCAGCCCCAGCATTTT.

The chain has TRBV6-5 and TRBJ1-5, with D tentatively TRBD1 (5 bases). V lost 8 bases, J lost 6 bases, and 11 bases lay in between. The CDR3 length is 12 residues. Germline V gives CDR1 MNHEY, CDR2 SVGAGI. The CDR3 loop reads CASGGGVQPQHF. The CDR3 DNA sequence: TGTGCCAGCGGGGGGGGAGTTCAGCCCCAGCATTTT.

The chain combines TRBV5-1 with TRBJ2-3; 10 bases map to TRBD2. Germline CDR1 is SGHRS and CDR2 is YFSETQ. CDR3 length equals 15 residues. The V and J ends lost 5 bases and 5 bases, in that order; junction bases with no gene match: 8. CDR3 loop: CASSPSAGGLDTQYF. The DNA of the CDR3 is TGCGCCAGCAGTCCATCAGCGGGGGGGTTAGATACGCAGTATTTT.

The gene calls are TRBV19 and TRBJ1-5; 8 nucleotides agree with TRBD1. The junction had 7 bases not matched to a gene; V was cut back by 6 bases and J by 0 bases. The CDR3 loop spans 16 amino acids. Per the germline V gene, CDR1 is LNHDA and CDR2 is SQIVND (reference sequence). In nucleotides, the CDR3 is TGTGCCAGTAGCGACAGGGGTCTCAATAGCAATCAGCCCCAGCATTTT. It translates to CASSDRGLNSNQPQHF.

This chain joins TRBV7-6 and TRBJ1-2, with unresolved D. V was clipped by 5 bases and J by 1 base, with 5 bases between them. The CDR3 totals 12 residues. The germline gives CDR1 SGHVS, CDR2 FNYEAQ. The CDR3 here is CASSRYNYGYTF. DNA of the CDR3: TGTGCCAGCAGCCGTTATAACTATGGCTACACCTTC.

The V call is TRBV5-5, the J call TRBJ1-5, with 9 bases matching TRBD1. CDR1 and CDR2 from the germline V gene are SGHKS and YYEKEE (reference sequence). Trimming took 3 bases from V and 6 from J; bases not matched to a gene: 16. This CDR3 has 18 residues. The CDR3 DNA sequence: TGTGCCAGCAGCTCCGCCTACAACACAGGGGGCGGGAGTCAGCCCCAGCATTTT. Translated: CASSSAYNTGGGSQPQHF.

The CDR3 DNA reads TGTGCCACCGGGGCAGGGGGGAATTCACCCCTCCACTTT. It is translated as CATGAGGNSPLHF. The chain carries TRBV24-1 and TRBJ1-6; the match to TRBD1 covers 7 bases. CDR3 length: 13 residues. V shed 9 bases, J shed 7 bases, and the junction held 5 bases outside the gene matches. CDR1 is KGHDR, CDR2 SFDVKD, per germline.

This clone was picked up one time. The J gene is TRBJ2-1, the V gene TRBV7-2; 7 positions match TRBD2. After removal of 5 bases from V and 5 bases from J, the junction contained 3 bases not matched to a gene. Per the germline V gene, CDR1 is SGHTA and CDR2 is FQGNSA. This CDR3 has 13 residues. DNA for the CDR3: TGTGCCAGCAGCCCGGGACTAAACAATGAGCAGTTCTTC. Protein product: CASSPGLNNEQFF.

This clone was seen more than once but under ten times. The chain joins TRBV11-2 to TRBJ1-3; TRBD1 is a possible D gene (6 bases). The CDR3 runs to 17 residues. V was shortened by 1 base and J by 2 bases, with 15 bases between the two germline ends. Germline V CDR1 and CDR2: SGHAT, FQNNGV. CDR3 loop: CASSLAQGRSPGNTIYF. CDR3 DNA: TGTGCCAGCAGCTTAGCACAGGGTAGGTCCCCTGGAAACACCATATATTTT.

This clone was observed a single time. The V call is TRBV9, the J call TRBJ2-5; unclear D gene. Germline V gene data show CDR1 as SGDLS and CDR2 as YYNGEE. The CDR3 sequence is 14 residues long. The V end lost 4 bases, the J end lost 5 bases, and 15 bases lay between the germline ends. The CDR3 loop is CASSPQEQSETQYF. Written as DNA, the CDR3 is TGTGCCAGCAGCCCCCAGGAACAGTCGGAGACCCAGTACTTC.

This chain connects TRBV10-3 to TRBJ1-2; the match to TRBD1 covers 7 bases. Germline trimming cut 11 bases from V and 4 bases from J; bases unmatched to any gene: 13. The CDR3 is 14 residues long. CDR1 and CDR2 (germline): ENHRY, SYGVKD. The CDR3 region is CASIGQGVVYGYTF. In DNA, the CDR3 is TGTGCCTCGATAGGGCAGGGGGTCGTCTATGGCTACACCTTC.

V usage is TRBV30 and J usage is TRBJ2-6, with 7 bases that match TRBD1. The length of the CDR3 is 15 residues. After removal of 2 bases from V and 4 bases from J, the junction contained 5 bases not matched to a gene. The germline V gene has CDR1 GTSNPN and CDR2 SVGIG (reference sequence). This chain's CDR3 is CAWSKGGKGANVLTF. The DNA for the CDR3 is TGTGCCTGGAGTAAAGGGGGCAAGGGGGCCAACGTCCTGACTTTC.

V usage is TRBV28 and J usage is TRBJ1-4; possible D gene TRBD1, 5 bases. V shed 6 bases and J shed 7 bases, with 18 bases lying between them. The CDR3 totals 15 residues. Germline assignment: CDR1 MDHEN and CDR2 SYDVKM. As DNA, the CDR3 is TGTGCCAGCAGATCTTGGGCGGCGGGGGGTGAAAAACTGTTTTTT. Amino acids: CASRSWAAGGEKLFF.

The CDR3 DNA follows: TGTGCCAGCAGGGTGACAGGAGGGAACACTGAAGCTTTCTTT. Protein: CASRVTGGNTEAFF. The chain recombines TRBV27 with TRBJ1-1; perhaps TRBD1 as D (6 bases). Germline CDR1 MNHEY, CDR2 SMNVEV (reference sequence). Trimming cost V 6 bases and J 1 base, with 12 bases left between them. This CDR3 region has 14 residues.

The rearrangement links TRBV6-5 to TRBJ2-2, with 7 bases aligning to TRBD2. Per the germline V gene, CDR1 is MNHEY and CDR2 is SVGAGI. The CDR3 extends over 13 amino acids. With V trimmed by 5 bases and J by 9 bases, 6 bases remained unmatched. The CDR3 DNA is TGTGCCAGCAGTCCCACTAGCGCGCGGGAGCTGTTTTTT. The encoded protein is CASSPTSARELFF.

This chain uses TRBV18 with TRBJ1-1; D unclear. Trimming took off 5 bases at V and 4 bases at J, with 8 bases between the two ends. CDR3 size: 12 residues. Germline V gene data show CDR1 as KGHSH and CDR2 as LQKENI. For the CDR3, the DNA is TGTGCCAGCTCATCCCTAGGCACTGAAGCTTTCTTT. It yields the protein CASSSLGTEAFF.

This chain joins TRBV3-1 (or the pseudogene TRBV3-2) and TRBJ2-5; D gene uncertain. The CDR3 has 14 residues. V was pared by 6 bases and J by 0 bases, with 11 bases between. Germline V gene data show CDR1 as LGHDT and CDR2 as YNNKEL (reference sequence). In DNA, the CDR3 is TGTGCCAGCAGACCGAACTCGTACCAAGAGACCCAGTACTTC. It codes for CASRPNSYQETQYF.

The chain couples TRBV19 to TRBJ2-4; D is unclear. The CDR3 covers 16 residues. Germline V CDR1 and CDR2: LNHDA, SQIVND (reference sequence). The V end lost 0 bases, the J end lost 0 bases, and 9 bases lay between the germline ends. In DNA, the CDR3 is TGTGCCAGTAGTATAGATCTCAGACTAGCCAAAAACATTCAGTACTTC. This codes for CASSIDLRLAKNIQYF.